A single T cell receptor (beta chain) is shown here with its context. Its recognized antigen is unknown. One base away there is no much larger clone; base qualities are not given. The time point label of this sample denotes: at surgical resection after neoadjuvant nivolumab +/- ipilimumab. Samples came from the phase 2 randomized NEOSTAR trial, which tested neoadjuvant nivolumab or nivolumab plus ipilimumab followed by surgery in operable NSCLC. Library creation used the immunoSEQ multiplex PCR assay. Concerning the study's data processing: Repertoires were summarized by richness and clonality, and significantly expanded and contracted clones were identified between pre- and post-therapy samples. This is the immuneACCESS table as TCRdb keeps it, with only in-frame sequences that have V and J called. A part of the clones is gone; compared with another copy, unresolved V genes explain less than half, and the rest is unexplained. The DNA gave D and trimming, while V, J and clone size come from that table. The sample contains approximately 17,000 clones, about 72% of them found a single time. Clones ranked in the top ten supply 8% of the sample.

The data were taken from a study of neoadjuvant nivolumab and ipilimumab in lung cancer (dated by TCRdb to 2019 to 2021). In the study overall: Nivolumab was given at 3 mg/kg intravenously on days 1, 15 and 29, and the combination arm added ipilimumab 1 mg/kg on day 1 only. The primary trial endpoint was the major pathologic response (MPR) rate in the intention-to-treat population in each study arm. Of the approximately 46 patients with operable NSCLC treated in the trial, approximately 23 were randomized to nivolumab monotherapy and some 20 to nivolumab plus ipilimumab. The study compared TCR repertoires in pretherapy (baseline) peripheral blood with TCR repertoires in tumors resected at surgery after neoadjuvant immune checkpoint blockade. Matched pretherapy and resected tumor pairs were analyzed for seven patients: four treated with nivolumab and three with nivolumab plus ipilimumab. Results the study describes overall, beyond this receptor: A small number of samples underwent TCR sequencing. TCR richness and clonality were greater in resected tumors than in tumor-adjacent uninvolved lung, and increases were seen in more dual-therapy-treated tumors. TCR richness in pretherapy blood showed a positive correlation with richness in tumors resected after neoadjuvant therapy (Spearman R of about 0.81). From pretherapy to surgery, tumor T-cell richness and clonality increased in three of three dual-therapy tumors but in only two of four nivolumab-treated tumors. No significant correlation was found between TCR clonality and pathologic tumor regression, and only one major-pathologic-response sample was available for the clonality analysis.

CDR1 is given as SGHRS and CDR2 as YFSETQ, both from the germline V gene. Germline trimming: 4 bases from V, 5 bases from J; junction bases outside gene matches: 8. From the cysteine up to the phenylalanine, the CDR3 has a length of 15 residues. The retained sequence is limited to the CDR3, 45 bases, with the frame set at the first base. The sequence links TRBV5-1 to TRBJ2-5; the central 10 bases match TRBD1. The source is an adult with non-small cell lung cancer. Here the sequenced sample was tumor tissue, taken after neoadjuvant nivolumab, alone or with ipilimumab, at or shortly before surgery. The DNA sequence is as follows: TGCGCCAGCAGCCCTACGACAGGGGGCGACGAGACCCAGTACTTC. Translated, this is CASSPTTGGDETQYF.